This T cell receptor beta chain is drawn from a study of OX40 agonist ivuxolimab in advanced cancers. Study-wide context: Ivuxolimab was administered intravenously to patients at 0.01 to 10 mg/kg every 2 weeks.

Points from the study as a whole: Dose levels from 0.1 to 3.0 mg/kg saw CD4+ and CD8+ blood T cells expand clonally by week 6. Among T cells, CD8+ cells averaged more expanded clones than CD4+ cells. Among expanded peripheral T cells, antigen specificity went undetermined.

The repertoire was sequenced with immunoSEQ multiplex PCR; TCRdb's copy has only in-frame clones and lacks some. The sample has tens of thousands of clones; approximately 94% are singletons. The CDR3 sequence is 17 residues long. Germline V gene lookup returns CDR1 PRHDT and CDR2 FYEKMQ (reference sequence). The V gene end was trimmed by 5 bases and the J gene end by 2 bases; junction bases not matched to a gene: 9. As for this clone: Its antigen is not identified.

Sequences were derived from CD4+ or CD8+ T cells sorted from blood, sampled in a trial of the OX40 agonist ivuxolimab. This TCR derives from an adult with an advanced solid tumor such as melanoma, head and neck, liver or kidney cancer. The chain combines TRBV13 with TRBJ2-2; TRBD1 agrees at 9 bases. The CDR3 DNA reads as TGTGCCAGCAGCCCCGGAGGGGGACAGGGAAACACCGGGGAGCTGTTTTTT. Its translation: CASSPGGGQGNTGELFF.